Listed below are T cell receptor beta chains from one sample, sequenced in a study of T-cell reconstitution after alpha-beta-depleted transplantation in children. TCRdb re-derived calls from the PCR reads in MiXCR, one entry per CDR3 protein. The sample records a few hundred thousand distinct CDR3 sequences, 25% being singletons. Sequenced here: PBMCs, sampled before TCRalphabeta/CD19-depleted stem cell transplant. These TCRs come from a girl aged 2-15 years with Fanconi anemia, due to receive a stem cell transplant. CDR3s include the opening cysteine and the closing phenylalanine or tryptophan. The D gene is left open where the match is weak. Where a row states a size, it is once, few, many or the class of an expanded clone; other rows omit it.

j_gene | abundance | d_gene | v_gene | CDR3aa | CDR3nt
TRBJ2-7 | . | TRBD1 | TRBV27 | CASSLTTTGGEQYF | TGTGCCAGCAGTTTAACGACGACAGGGGGCGAGCAGTACTTC
TRBJ2-3 | many | TRBD1 | TRBV25-1 | CASSGFEKDRSTDTQYF | TGTGCCAGCAGTGGATTCGAGAAGGACAGGTCCACAGATACGCAGTATTTT
TRBJ2-7 | many | TRBD1 | TRBV6-1 | CASRTGTGVSYEQYF | TGTGCCAGCAGAACCGGGACAGGGGTTTCCTACGAGCAGTACTTC
TRBJ1-1 | few | TRBD1 | TRBV29-1 | CSVGYGGTGGLEAFF | TGCAGCGTTGGATACGGCGGGACAGGGGGACTAGAAGCTTTCTTT
TRBJ2-3 | . | . | TRBV7-2 | CASSRDPRADTQYF | TGTGCCAGCAGCCGGGACCCTAGAGCAGATACGCAGTATTTT
TRBJ2-3 | few | TRBD2 | TRBV7-2 | CASSSLAGGFTDTQYF | TGTGCCAGCAGCTCTCTAGCGGGGGGGTTCACAGATACGCAGTATTTT
TRBJ2-1 | many | . | TRBV12-3/TRBV12-4 | CASSNYNEQFF | TGTGCCAGCAGCAACTACAATGAGCAGTTCTTC
TRBJ2-3 | . | . | TRBV30 | CAWTEGKRVTDTQYF | TGTGCCTGGACCGAGGGGAAAAGGGTCACAGATACGCAGTATTTT
TRBJ2-6 | few | . | TRBV5-1 | CASSSQGSGANVLTF | TGCGCCAGCAGCTCACAGGGCTCTGGGGCCAACGTCCTGACTTTC
TRBJ2-6 | few | . | TRBV7-2 | CASSSGRRSSGANVLTF | TGTGCCAGCAGCTCGGGCAGACGGTCCTCTGGGGCCAACGTCCTGACTTTC